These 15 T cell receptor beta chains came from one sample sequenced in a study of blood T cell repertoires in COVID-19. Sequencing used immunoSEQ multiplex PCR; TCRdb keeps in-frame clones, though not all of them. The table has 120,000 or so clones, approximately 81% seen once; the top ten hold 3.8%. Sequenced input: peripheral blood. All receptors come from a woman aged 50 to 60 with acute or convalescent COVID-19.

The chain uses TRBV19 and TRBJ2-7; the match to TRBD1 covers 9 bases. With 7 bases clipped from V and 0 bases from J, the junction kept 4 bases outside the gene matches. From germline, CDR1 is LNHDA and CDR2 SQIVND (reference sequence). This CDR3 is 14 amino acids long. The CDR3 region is CASKGQGNSYEQYF. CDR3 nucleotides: TGTGCCAGTAAGGGACAGGGCAACTCCTACGAGCAGTACTTC.

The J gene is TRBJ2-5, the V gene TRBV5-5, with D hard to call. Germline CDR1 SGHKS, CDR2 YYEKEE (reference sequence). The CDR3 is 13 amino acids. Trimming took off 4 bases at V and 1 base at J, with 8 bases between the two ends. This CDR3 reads CASSPRPQETQYF. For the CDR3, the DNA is TGTGCCAGCAGCCCTAGGCCCCAAGAGACCCAGTACTTC.

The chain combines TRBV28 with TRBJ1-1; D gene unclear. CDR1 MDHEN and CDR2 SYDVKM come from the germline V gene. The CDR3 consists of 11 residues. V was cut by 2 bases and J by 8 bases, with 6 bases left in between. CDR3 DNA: TGTGCCAGCAGTTTACGGCGGGAAGCTTTCTTT. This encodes CASSLRREAFF.

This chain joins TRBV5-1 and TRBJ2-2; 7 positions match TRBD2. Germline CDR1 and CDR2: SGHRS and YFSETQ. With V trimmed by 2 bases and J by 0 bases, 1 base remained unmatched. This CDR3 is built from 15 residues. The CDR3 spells CASSLAGPNTGELFF. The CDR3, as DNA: TGCGCCAGCAGCTTAGCGGGACCGAACACCGGGGAGCTGTTTTTT.

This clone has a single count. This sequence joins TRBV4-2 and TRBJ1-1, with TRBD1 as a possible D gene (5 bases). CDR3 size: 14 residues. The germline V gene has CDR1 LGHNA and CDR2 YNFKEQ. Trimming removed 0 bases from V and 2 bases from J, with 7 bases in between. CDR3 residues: CASSQEGANTEAFF. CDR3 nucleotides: TGTGCCAGCAGCCAAGAAGGGGCTAACACTGAAGCTTTCTTT.

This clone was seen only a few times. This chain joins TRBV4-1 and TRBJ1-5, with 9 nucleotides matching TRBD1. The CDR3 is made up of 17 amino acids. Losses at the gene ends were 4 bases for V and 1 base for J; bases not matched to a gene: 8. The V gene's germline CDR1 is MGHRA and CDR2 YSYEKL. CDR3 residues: CASSLGQGHMSNQPQHF. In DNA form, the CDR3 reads TGCGCCAGCAGCCTAGGACAGGGGCATATGAGCAATCAGCCCCAGCATTTT.

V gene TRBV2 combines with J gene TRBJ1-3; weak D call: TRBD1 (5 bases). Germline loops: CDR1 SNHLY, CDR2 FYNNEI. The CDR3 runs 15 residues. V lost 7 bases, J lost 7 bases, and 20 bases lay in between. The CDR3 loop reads CASTRGGRVVNTIYF. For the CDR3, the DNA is TGTGCCAGCACCCGAGGTGGCAGGGTGGTCAACACCATATATTTT. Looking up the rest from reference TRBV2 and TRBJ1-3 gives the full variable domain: EPEVTQTPSHQVTQMGQEVILRCVPISNHLYFYWYRQILGQKVEFLVSFYNNEISEKSEIFDDQFSVERPDGSNFTLKIRSTKLEDSAMYFCASTRGGRVVNTIYFGEGSWLTVV.

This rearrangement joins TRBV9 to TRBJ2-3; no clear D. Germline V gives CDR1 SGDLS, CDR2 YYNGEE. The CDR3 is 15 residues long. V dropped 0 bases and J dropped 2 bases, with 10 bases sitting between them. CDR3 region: CASSVGGGFTDTQYF. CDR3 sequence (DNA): TGTGCCAGCAGCGTAGGAGGCGGATTCACAGATACGCAGTATTTT.

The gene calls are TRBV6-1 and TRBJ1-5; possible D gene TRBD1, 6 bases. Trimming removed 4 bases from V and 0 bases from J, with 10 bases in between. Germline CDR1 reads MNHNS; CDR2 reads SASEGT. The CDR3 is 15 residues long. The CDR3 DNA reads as TGTGCCAGCAGTGGACAGGTAAATAGCAATCAGCCCCAGCATTTT. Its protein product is CASSGQVNSNQPQHF.

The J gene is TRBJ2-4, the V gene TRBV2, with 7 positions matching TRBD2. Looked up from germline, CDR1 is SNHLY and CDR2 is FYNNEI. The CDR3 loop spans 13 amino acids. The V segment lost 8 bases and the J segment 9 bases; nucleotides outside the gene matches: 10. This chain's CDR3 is CASGGEGKGIQYF. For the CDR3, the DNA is TGTGCCAGCGGGGGGGAGGGAAAGGGCATTCAGTACTTC.

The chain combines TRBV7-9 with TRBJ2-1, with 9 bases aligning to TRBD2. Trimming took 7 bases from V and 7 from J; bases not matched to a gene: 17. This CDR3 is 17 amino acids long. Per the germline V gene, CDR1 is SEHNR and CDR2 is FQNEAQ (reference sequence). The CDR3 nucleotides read TGTGCCAGCACCCCCGGGAAGCTTAGCGGGGGCATGAATGAGCAGTTCTTC. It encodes CASTPGKLSGGMNEQFF.

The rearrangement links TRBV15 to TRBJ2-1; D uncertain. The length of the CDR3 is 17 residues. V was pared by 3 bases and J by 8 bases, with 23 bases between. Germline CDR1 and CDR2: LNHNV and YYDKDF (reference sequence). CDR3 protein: CATSRETSRLRSHEQFF. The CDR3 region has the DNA TGTGCCACCAGCAGGGAAACGTCCCGACTTAGGAGCCATGAGCAGTTCTTC.

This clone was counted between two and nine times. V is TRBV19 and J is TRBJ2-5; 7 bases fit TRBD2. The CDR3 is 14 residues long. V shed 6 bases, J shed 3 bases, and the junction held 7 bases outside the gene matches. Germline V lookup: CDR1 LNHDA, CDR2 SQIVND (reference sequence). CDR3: CASSWEGSKETQYF. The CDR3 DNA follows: TGTGCCAGTAGCTGGGAGGGCAGTAAAGAGACCCAGTACTTC.

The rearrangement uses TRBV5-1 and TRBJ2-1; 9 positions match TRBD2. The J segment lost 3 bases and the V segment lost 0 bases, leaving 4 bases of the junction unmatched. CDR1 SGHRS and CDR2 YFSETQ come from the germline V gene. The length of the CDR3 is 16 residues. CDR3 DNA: TGCGCCAGCAGCTTGGCCGTAGCGGGAGTCTACAATGAGCAGTTCTTC. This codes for CASSLAVAGVYNEQFF.

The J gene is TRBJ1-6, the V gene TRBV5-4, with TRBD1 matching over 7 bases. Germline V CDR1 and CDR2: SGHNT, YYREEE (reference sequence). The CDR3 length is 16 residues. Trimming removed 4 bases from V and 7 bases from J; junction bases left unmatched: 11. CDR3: CASSPDRVSPNSPLHF. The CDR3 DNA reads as TGTGCCAGCAGCCCCGACAGGGTTTCCCCAAATTCACCCCTCCACTTT.